Sequencing of this T cell receptor beta chain was carried out in a study of cytomegalovirus exposure and HLA in healthy donors. Looking at the study overall: A prior study identified approximately 120 million unique TCR beta sequences from 200 million or so T cells.

The CDR3 has 16 amino acids. Deletions cut 7 bases from V and 1 base from J, with 18 bases between. CDR1 and CDR2 from the germline V gene are MDHEN and SYDVKM. The study, taken as a whole, reports: Analyses of presence and absence presupposed an approximately uniform sequencing depth across donors. Other equally common chains were less clonally expanded than HLA-associated TCR beta chains, a later analysis showed. CMV antigen specificity was confirmed in vitro for a few CMV-associated chains.

The primer mix had 60 Vbeta and 13 Jbeta primers. The data were produced by immunoSEQ multiplex PCR, yet TCRdb's version contains in-frame clones alone and is incomplete. The table records over 55,000 clones, around 87% of them present only once. On this clone itself: The antigen is unknown.

Sequencing was carried out using PBMCs. This clonotype originated in a man between 18 and 29 years old in good health and CMV-seronegative. V usage is TRBV28 and J usage is TRBJ2-3, with D tentatively TRBD2 (5 bases). CDR3 in amino acids: CASNTPRGRGTDTQYF. CDR3 nucleotide sequence: TGTGCCAGCAATACACCCCGGGGAAGGGGCACAGATACGCAGTATTTT. Full variable domain (outside the CDR3, taken from reference TRBV28 and TRBJ2-3): DVKVTQSSRYLVKRTGEKVFLECVQDMDHENMFWYRQDPGLGLRLIYFSYDVKMKEKGDIPEGYSVSREKKERFSLILESASTNQTSMYLCASNTPRGRGTDTQYFGPGTRLTVL.